These 24 T cell receptor beta chains were sequenced from one sample in a study of blood T cell repertoires in COVID-19. Assay used: immunoSEQ multiplex PCR; TCRdb lists only in-frame clones, some missing. The sample has some 350,000 clones, around 80% seen once. The source material was peripheral blood. The receptor source for this set is a man aged 25-40 years with active or convalescent COVID-19.

There are a few counts of this clone. The rearrangement uses TRBV4-2 and TRBJ1-4; D may be TRBD1 (6 bases). The ends were cut back, 0 bases at V and 8 bases at J, with 13 bases in the middle. The CDR3 is 15 amino acids. Per germline, CDR1 LGHNA and CDR2 YNFKEQ. In DNA, the CDR3 is TGTGCCAGCAGCCAAGATCTGGGAGACAGGGAAAAACTGTTTTTT. The encoded protein is CASSQDLGDREKLFF.

The rearrangement uses TRBV27 and TRBJ2-1, with 12 bases that match TRBD2. CDR1 MNHEY and CDR2 SMNVEV come from the germline V gene (reference sequence). The length of the CDR3 is 17 residues. Trimming removed 3 bases from V and 2 bases from J; junction bases left unmatched: 5. CDR3 bases: TGTGCCAGCAGTTTCGGACTAGCGGGGACCCCCTACAATGAGCAGTTCTTC. This codes for CASSFGLAGTPYNEQFF.

The gene calls are TRBV24-1 and TRBJ2-7; TRBD1 matches 7 bases. V was pared by 2 bases and J by 3 bases, with 3 bases of the junction left unmatched. The V gene's germline CDR1 is KGHDR and CDR2 SFDVKD. The CDR3 extends over 14 amino acids. The CDR3 DNA sequence: TGTGCCACCAGTGATTCCGACAGGGTCTACGAGCAGTACTTC. It specifies CATSDSDRVYEQYF.

This clone was counted a single time. This chain joins TRBV10-3 and TRBJ2-3; 9 nucleotides align to TRBD2. V gave up 7 bases and J gave up 2 bases; unmatched junction bases: 4. The CDR3 spans 14 residues. Germline V gives CDR1 ENHRY, CDR2 SYGVKD. DNA for the CDR3: TGTGCCATCACGACTAGCGGAGACACAGATACGCAGTATTTT. It codes for CAITTSGDTDTQYF.

The V call is TRBV27, the J call TRBJ1-1, with a tentative D call TRBD1 (6 bases). CDR3 size: 15 residues. Germline assignment: CDR1 MNHEY and CDR2 SMNVEV (reference sequence). Deletions cut 7 bases from V and 5 bases from J, with 20 bases between. Written as DNA, the CDR3 is TGTGCCAGCATCCCCTTAGAAAGGGGGGGGACTGAAGCTTTCTTT. As protein: CASIPLERGGTEAFF.

The chain links TRBV5-1 to TRBJ2-1; 7 nucleotides line up with TRBD2. This CDR3 spans 15 amino acids. Germline lookup yields CDR1 SGHRS and CDR2 YFSETQ. V shed 4 bases and J 1 base; nucleotides not matched to a gene: 5. The CDR3 protein is CASSRKRGSYNEQFF. Written as DNA, the CDR3 is TGCGCCAGCAGCCGAAAGCGGGGTTCCTACAATGAGCAGTTCTTC.

This chain joins TRBV24-1 and TRBJ2-2, with 10 nucleotides matching TRBD2. J lost 3 bases, V lost 4 bases, and 16 bases had no gene match. Germline V lookup: CDR1 KGHDR, CDR2 SFDVKD. CDR3 size: 20 residues. The DNA for the CDR3 is TGTGCCACCAGTGACAAACGCCGGAGCGGGAGGGCCCCTCACACCGGGGAGCTGTTTTTT. This gives the protein CATSDKRRSGRAPHTGELFF.

The CDR3 coding sequence is TGCGCCAGCAGCCAGGCCGGGACTAGCGGAGGGAGCTCCTACAATGAGCAGTTCTTC. It encodes CASSQAGTSGGSSYNEQFF. This chain uses TRBV4-3 with TRBJ2-1, with 11 bases aligning to TRBD2. V lost 3 bases, J lost 0 bases, and 10 bases stayed unmatched. There are 19 residues in the CDR3. CDR1 and CDR2 from the germline V gene are LGHNA and YSLEER.

The chain uses TRBV18 and TRBJ1-2, with a possible D match to TRBD1 (5 bases). Trimming removed 2 bases from V and 7 bases from J, with 26 bases in between. Germline V gene data show CDR1 as KGHSH and CDR2 as LQKENI. The CDR3 loop spans 18 amino acids. CDR3 sequence reads: CASSPDPSPGHRGVGYTF. The CDR3 DNA follows: TGTGCCAGCTCACCAGACCCGTCACCTGGGCACCGGGGGGTTGGCTACACCTTC. The full variable domain, completed using reference TRBV18 and TRBJ1-2, is NAGVMQNPRHLVRRRGQEARLRCSPMKGHSHVYWYRQLPEEGLKFMVYLQKENIIDESGMPKERFSAEFPKEGPSILRIQQVVRGDSAAYFCASSPDPSPGHRGVGYTFGSGTRLTVV.

This clone was seen repeatedly, ten times or more. This rearrangement joins TRBV6-6 to TRBJ2-1; TRBD2 aligns across 8 bases. Trimming took 0 bases from V and 7 from J; bases not matched to a gene: 2. Germline loops: CDR1 MNHNY, CDR2 SVGAGI (reference sequence). The CDR3 loop spans 14 amino acids. The CDR3 sequence is CASSYSAGENEQFF. For the CDR3, the DNA is TGTGCCAGCAGTTACTCAGCGGGAGAAAATGAGCAGTTCTTC.

This clone was found a few times. The rearrangement joins TRBV7-9 to TRBJ1-1; D is possibly TRBD1 (5 bases). Germline-derived CDR1 and CDR2 are SEHNR and FQNEAQ (reference sequence). The CDR3 is 13 residues long. Trimming took off 4 bases at V and 5 bases at J, with 11 bases between the two ends. CDR3 DNA: TGTGCCAGCAGCTCCGCCGGGGGGACTGAAGCTTTCTTT. Translating gives CASSSAGGTEAFF.

The rearrangement links TRBV6-2 or TRBV6-3 to TRBJ2-7; D may be TRBD1 (6 bases). Per germline, CDR1 MNHEY and CDR2 SVGEGT. This CDR3 has 12 residues. The V gene lost 1 base and the J gene lost 5 bases, with 6 bases spanning the gap. In nucleotides, the CDR3 is TGTGCCAGCAGTTACTGGGGGCACGAGCAGTACTTC. This encodes CASSYWGHEQYF.

The V and J genes are TRBV18 and TRBJ2-7; TRBD2 agrees at 11 bases. The V segment lost 3 bases and the J segment 7 bases; nucleotides outside the gene matches: 5. Germline V gene sequence: CDR1 KGHSH, CDR2 LQKENI. This CDR3 region has 14 residues. CDR3 protein: CASSPGTSGPEQYF. CDR3 nucleotide sequence: TGTGCCAGCTCACCCGGGACTAGCGGTCCAGAGCAGTACTTC.

The J gene is TRBJ1-2, the V gene TRBV18, with no clear D. V lost 0 bases and J lost 1, with 6 bases in between. The CDR3 totals 14 residues. The germline CDR1 and CDR2 sequences are KGHSH and LQKENI. In nucleotides, the CDR3 is TGTGCCAGCTCACCACCGGGCAGTAACTATGGCTACACCTTC. Translated: CASSPPGSNYGYTF.

The CDR3 sequence is CASSQNSPDNEQFF. In DNA form, the CDR3 reads TGCGCCAGCAGCCAAAACAGCCCCGACAATGAGCAGTTCTTC. The chain links TRBV4-3 to TRBJ2-1; no clear D gene. V was clipped by 2 bases and J by 5 bases, with 10 bases between them. Germline CDR1 reads LGHNA; CDR2 reads YSLEER. The CDR3 sequence is 14 residues long.

CDR3 residues: CASSKTGVQETQYF. The DNA of the CDR3 is TGTGCCAGCAGTAAGACAGGGGTCCAAGAGACCCAGTACTTC. The chain links TRBV7-9 to TRBJ2-5, with 8 bases aligning to TRBD1. Germline V lookup: CDR1 SEHNR, CDR2 FQNEAQ (reference sequence). This CDR3 spans 14 amino acids. V lost 6 bases, J lost 1 base, and 4 bases stayed unmatched.

The chain links TRBV7-9 to TRBJ2-1; D gene uncertain. The germline CDR1 and CDR2 sequences are SEHNR and FQNEAQ (reference sequence). CDR3 length equals 13 residues. Trimming left V 0 bases short and J 6 bases short, with 6 bases between. The CDR3, as DNA: TGTGCCAGCAGCTTAGCGGCCAGCAATGAGCAGTTCTTC. Residues: CASSLAASNEQFF.

The rearrangement joins TRBV9 to TRBJ2-1; TRBD1 matches 7 bases. Germline CDR1 SGDLS, CDR2 YYNGEE. The CDR3 loop spans 15 amino acids. The ends lost 0 bases at V and 3 bases at J; junction bases unmatched: 3. The CDR3: CASSVVGDSYNEQFF. The CDR3 DNA sequence: TGTGCCAGCAGCGTAGTTGGGGACAGCTACAATGAGCAGTTCTTC.

This clone was observed once. The gene calls are TRBV4-1 and TRBJ1-3; D is perhaps TRBD1 (6 bases). V was shortened by 4 bases and J by 8 bases, with 12 bases between the two germline ends. Germline V CDR1 and CDR2: MGHRA, YSYEKL. The CDR3 totals 13 residues. The CDR3 is CASSPPGHHTIYF. The CDR3 DNA follows: TGCGCCAGCAGCCCTCCGGGACACCACACCATATATTTT.

In this sample, this clone turned up once. The V gene is TRBV28, the J gene TRBJ2-1; 11 bases align to TRBD2. With 0 bases clipped from V and 3 bases from J, the junction kept 1 base outside the gene matches. The CDR3 length is 16 residues. From germline, CDR1 is MDHEN and CDR2 SYDVKM. CDR3 sequence: CASSLWTSGDYNEQFF. For the CDR3, the DNA is TGTGCCAGCAGTTTATGGACTAGCGGGGACTACAATGAGCAGTTCTTC.

The V and J genes are TRBV2 and TRBJ2-7; tentatively, D is TRBD2 (6 bases). Germline values: CDR1 SNHLY, CDR2 FYNNEI. V was clipped by 6 bases and J by 9 bases, with 15 bases between them. The CDR3 extends over 12 amino acids. CDR3 DNA: TGTGCCAGCAGCGCTTCCACTAGCTGGCAGTACTTC. Residues: CASSASTSWQYF.

This chain connects TRBV21-1 to TRBJ2-3; the table gives TRBD2 as D, unverified against the DNA. TRBV21-1 is a recognized pseudogene. The CDR3 totals 18 residues. In DNA, the CDR3 is TGTGCCAGCAGCAAAGGTGGAGGACTAGCGGCGAACACAGATACGCAGTATTTT. Encoded protein: CASSKGGGLAANTDTQYF.

This chain uses TRBV24-1 with TRBJ1-3; no clear D gene. Trimming removed 5 bases at V and 0 bases at J, with 4 bases between. The CDR3 spans 13 residues. Germline V lookup: CDR1 KGHDR, CDR2 SFDVKD. CDR3 coding DNA: TGTGCCACCAGTGCCGGCTCTGGAAACACCATATATTTT. Encoded protein: CATSAGSGNTIYF.

V gene TRBV4-3 combines with J gene TRBJ1-2; 7 bases are a match to TRBD1. The CDR3 contains 14 residues. The ends lost 0 bases at V and 6 bases at J; junction bases unmatched: 4. Germline V CDR1 and CDR2: LGHNA, YSLEER. This CDR3 is CASSQDTGVDGYTF. The CDR3 nucleotides are TGCGCCAGCAGCCAAGATACAGGGGTGGATGGCTACACCTTC.